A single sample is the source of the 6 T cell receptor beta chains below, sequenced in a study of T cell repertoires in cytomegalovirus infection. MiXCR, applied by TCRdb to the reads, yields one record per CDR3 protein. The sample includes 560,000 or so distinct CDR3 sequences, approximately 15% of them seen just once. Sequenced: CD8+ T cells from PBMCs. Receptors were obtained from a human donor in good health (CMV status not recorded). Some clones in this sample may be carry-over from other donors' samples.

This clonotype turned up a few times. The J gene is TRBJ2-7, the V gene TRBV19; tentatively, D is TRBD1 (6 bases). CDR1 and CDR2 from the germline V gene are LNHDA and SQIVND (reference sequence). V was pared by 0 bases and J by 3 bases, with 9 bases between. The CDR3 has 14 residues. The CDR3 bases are TGTGCCAGTAGTATAGAAAGACAGGTCTACGAGCAGTACTTC. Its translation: CASSIERQVYEQYF. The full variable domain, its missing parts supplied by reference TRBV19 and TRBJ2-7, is DGGITQSPKYLFRKEGQNVTLSCEQNLNHDAMYWYRQDPGQGLRLIYYSQIVNDFQKGDIAEGYSVSREKKESFPLTVTSAQKNPTAFYLCASSIERQVYEQYFGPGTRLTVT.

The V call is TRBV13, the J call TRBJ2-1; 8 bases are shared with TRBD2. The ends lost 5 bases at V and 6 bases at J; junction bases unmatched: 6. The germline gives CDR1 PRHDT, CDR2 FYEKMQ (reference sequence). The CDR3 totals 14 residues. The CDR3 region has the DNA TGTGCCAGCAGCAGCGGGAGAAACAGCAATGAGCAGTTCTTC. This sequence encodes CASSSGRNSNEQFF.

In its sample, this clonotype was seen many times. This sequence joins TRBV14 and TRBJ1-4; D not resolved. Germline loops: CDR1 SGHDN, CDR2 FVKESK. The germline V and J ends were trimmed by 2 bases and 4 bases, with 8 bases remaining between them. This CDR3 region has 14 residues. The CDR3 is CASSQTAFNEKLFF. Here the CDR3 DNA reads TGTGCCAGCAGCCAAACAGCCTTTAATGAAAAACTGTTTTTT.

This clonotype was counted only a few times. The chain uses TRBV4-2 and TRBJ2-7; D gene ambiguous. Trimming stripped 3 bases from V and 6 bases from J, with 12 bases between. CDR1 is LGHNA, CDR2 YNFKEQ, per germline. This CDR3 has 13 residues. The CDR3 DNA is TGTGCCAGCAGCCAGGGTTATTCGGTCGAGCAGTACTTC. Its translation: CASSQGYSVEQYF.

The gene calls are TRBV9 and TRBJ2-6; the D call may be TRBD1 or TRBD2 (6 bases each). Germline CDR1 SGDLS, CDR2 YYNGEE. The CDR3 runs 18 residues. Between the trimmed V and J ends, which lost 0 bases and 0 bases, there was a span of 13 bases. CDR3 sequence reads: CASSVVVGGGSGANVLTF. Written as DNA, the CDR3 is TGTGCCAGCAGCGTAGTAGTAGGGGGAGGCTCTGGGGCCAACGTCCTGACTTTC.

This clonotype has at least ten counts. The CDR3 reads CASSRRTDTEAFF. The CDR3 DNA sequence: TGTGCCAGCAGCCGAAGGACGGACACTGAAGCTTTCTTT. This chain uses TRBV7-2 with TRBJ1-1; D gene ambiguous. Trimming removed 5 bases from V and 3 bases from J, with 10 bases in between. Germline CDR1 reads SGHTA; CDR2 reads FQGNSA. CDR3 length: 13 residues. Supplemented by reference TRBV7-2 and TRBJ1-1, the full variable domain reads GAGVSQSPSNKVTEKGKDVELRCDPISGHTALYWYRQSLGQGLEFLIYFQGNSAPDKSGLPSDRFSAERTGGSVSTLTIQRTQQEDSAVYLCASSRRTDTEAFFGQGTRLTVV.